A single sample gave rise to the 21 T cell receptor beta chains below, sequenced in a study of blood T cell repertoires in COVID-19. Produced via immunoSEQ multiplex PCR; TCRdb's table is partial and in-frame only. The table has some 250,000 clones, approximately 91% seen once. Sequenced input: PBMCs or T cells enriched from blood (not recorded which). The receptors were gathered from a human donor in a cohort exposed to, infected with or recovered from COVID-19 (not recorded which). The donor label of this sample is uncertain.

The rearrangement joins TRBV4-3 to TRBJ2-5; 7 positions agree with TRBD2. J was trimmed by 5 bases and V by 3 bases; bases with no gene match: 9. CDR3 length equals 15 residues. Germline CDR1 reads LGHNA; CDR2 reads YSLEER. The CDR3 spells CASSQSRGEGETQYF. The CDR3 DNA is TGCGCCAGCAGCCAGTCACGGGGGGAAGGGGAGACCCAGTACTTC.

The chain links TRBV12-3 or TRBV12-4 to TRBJ1-4; unclear D gene. The germline V and J ends were trimmed by 3 bases and 7 bases, with 3 bases remaining between them. This CDR3 has 11 residues. CDR3 DNA sequence: TGTGCCAGCAGTTTGAGTGAAAAACTGTTTTTT. It codes for CASSLSEKLFF.

The CDR3 sequence: CASSSGLAERGTQYF. CDR3 nucleotide sequence: TGTGCCAGCAGCTCGGGACTAGCAGAACGGGGGACCCAGTACTTC. The chain links TRBV5-6 to TRBJ2-5; TRBD2 matches 9 bases. This CDR3 comprises 15 residues. Trimming at V came to 3 bases and at J to 7 bases, leaving 10 bases not matched to a gene. Germline V gene lookup returns CDR1 SGHDT and CDR2 YYEEEE.

This chain uses TRBV5-1 with TRBJ1-2; TRBD1 aligns across 9 bases. J was trimmed by 0 bases and V by 4 bases; bases with no gene match: 7. The CDR3 sequence is 16 residues long. The V gene's germline CDR1 is SGHRS and CDR2 YFSETQ. The CDR3 sequence: CASSTGTGLSNYGYTF. CDR3 coding DNA: TGCGCCAGCAGCACCGGGACAGGGTTATCTAACTATGGCTACACCTTC.

The chain combines TRBV6-5 with TRBJ1-3; TRBD1 might be the D (6 bases). V was shortened by 5 bases and J by 2 bases, with 10 bases between the two germline ends. This CDR3 comprises 14 residues. From germline, CDR1 is MNHEY and CDR2 SVGAGI. The CDR3 sequence: CASSPDRTGNTIYF. The CDR3 DNA reads as TGTGCCAGCAGTCCTGACAGGACTGGAAACACCATATATTTT.

The V gene is TRBV27, the J gene TRBJ2-7; 8 bases fit TRBD1. The germline V gene encodes CDR1 MNHEY and CDR2 SMNVEV (reference sequence). With 3 bases clipped from V and 3 bases from J, the junction kept 4 bases outside the gene matches. The CDR3 is 14 residues long. The CDR3 DNA is TGTGCCAGCAGTTTTGGAACAGGGGGCTACGAGCAGTACTTC. This encodes CASSFGTGGYEQYF.

The V and J genes are TRBV7-6 and TRBJ2-7, with 8 bases matching TRBD2. J was trimmed by 6 bases and V by 4 bases; bases with no gene match: 8. The germline gives CDR1 SGHVS, CDR2 FNYEAQ. The CDR3 length is 14 residues. CDR3 amino acids: CASSSGTSESEQYF. CDR3 nucleotides: TGTGCCAGCAGCTCAGGGACTAGTGAGTCCGAGCAGTACTTC.

V usage is TRBV12-1 and J usage is TRBJ1-2. TRBV12-1 is deemed a pseudogene. The CDR3 contains 18 residues. The CDR3 sequence is CASSLTTLGGLGNYGYTF. In DNA, the CDR3 is TGTGCCAGCAGCCTTACCACCCTTGGAGGGCTAGGTAACTATGGCTACACCTTC.

This chain connects TRBV30 to TRBJ1-4; D remains unclear. The V and J ends lost 0 bases and 4 bases respectively, with 6 bases between them. The CDR3 is 13 residues long. Looked up from germline, CDR1 is GTSNPN and CDR2 is SVGIG (reference sequence). The CDR3 DNA is TGTGCCTGGAGTGTACAGCTTAATGAAAAACTGTTTTTT. This translates into CAWSVQLNEKLFF.

In its sample, this clone was seen once. This chain uses TRBV19 with TRBJ2-7, with D possibly TRBD1 on 6 matching bases. This CDR3 comprises 14 residues. The V end was cut by 3 bases, the J end by 2 bases, with 11 bases between. The germline gives CDR1 LNHDA, CDR2 SQIVND (reference sequence). The CDR3 DNA sequence: TGTGCCAGTAGTATTAACAGGGCCACCTACGAGCAGTACTTC. This encodes CASSINRATYEQYF. The whole variable domain, filled in from reference TRBV19 and TRBJ2-7, reads DGGITQSPKYLFRKEGQNVTLSCEQNLNHDAMYWYRQDPGQGLRLIYYSQIVNDFQKGDIAEGYSVSREKKESFPLTVTSAQKNPTAFYLCASSINRATYEQYFGPGTRLTVT.

The V and J genes are TRBV14 and TRBJ2-2; D might be TRBD2 (6 bases). V was cut by 3 bases and J by 6 bases, with 17 bases left in between. The CDR3 runs to 16 residues. Looked up from germline, CDR1 is SGHDN and CDR2 is FVKESK. As DNA, the CDR3 is TGTGCCAGCAGCCAGTATCCCGGGACTCTCCCCGGGGAGCTGTTTTTT. As protein: CASSQYPGTLPGELFF. The full variable domain, in which reference TRBV14 and TRBJ2-2 provide the parts outside the CDR3, is EAGVTQFPSHSVIEKGQTVTLRCDPISGHDNLYWYRRVMGKEIKFLLHFVKESKQDESGMPNNRFLAERTGGTYSTLKVQPAELEDSGVYFCASSQYPGTLPGELFFGEGSRLTVL.

The V and J genes are TRBV6-6 and TRBJ1-5; D remains unclear. The ends were cut back, 1 base at V and 5 bases at J, with 9 bases in the middle. CDR3 size: 14 residues. Germline V gene data show CDR1 as MNHNY and CDR2 as SVGAGI (reference sequence). The CDR3 DNA reads as TGTGCCAGCAGTTACTGGGTCCGGGATCAGCCCCAGCATTTT. This codes for CASSYWVRDQPQHF.

The chain combines TRBV27 with TRBJ1-3, with D unclear. Trimming removed 6 bases from V and 1 base from J, with 10 bases in between. This CDR3 spans 14 amino acids. CDR1 is MNHEY, CDR2 SMNVEV, per germline (reference sequence). Here the CDR3 DNA reads TGTGCCAGCAGACCCGGAGGGTCTGGAAACACCATATATTTT. This translates into CASRPGGSGNTIYF.

The gene calls are TRBV27 and TRBJ2-3; possibly TRBD1 for D (6 bases). The germline gives CDR1 MNHEY, CDR2 SMNVEV (reference sequence). The CDR3 length is 16 residues. Trimming took off 6 bases at V and 2 bases at J, with 18 bases between the two ends. The CDR3 sequence: CASRLWTARVTDTQYF. CDR3 sequence (DNA): TGTGCCAGCAGACTTTGGACAGCTCGGGTCACAGATACGCAGTATTTT.

The V and J genes are TRBV27 and TRBJ2-7, with TRBD1 matching over 8 bases. Unmatched junction bases numbered 9, after V lost 3 bases and J lost 5 bases. Per the germline V gene, CDR1 is MNHEY and CDR2 is SMNVEV (reference sequence). The CDR3 loop spans 15 amino acids. In DNA form, the CDR3 reads TGTGCCAGCAGTTTTCAGGGGGCGGTTTTTAACGAGCAGTACTTC. This encodes CASSFQGAVFNEQYF.

The V call is TRBV2, the J call TRBJ1-1; D is unclear. Looked up from germline, CDR1 is SNHLY and CDR2 is FYNNEI. The CDR3 loop spans 16 amino acids. Trimming cost V 2 bases and J 0 bases, with 13 bases left between them. CDR3: CASSEPPRTMNTEAFF. The CDR3 bases are TGTGCCAGCAGTGAACCCCCACGGACTATGAACACTGAAGCTTTCTTT.

The chain joins TRBV7-7 to TRBJ1-4, with no clear D. Trimming removed 3 bases at V and 7 bases at J, with 12 bases between. The germline gives CDR1 SSHAT, CDR2 FNYEAQ (reference sequence). The CDR3 sequence is 14 residues long. For the CDR3, the DNA is TGTGCCAGCAGCTTCGGAATTAGCGGTGAAAAACTGTTTTTT. It translates to CASSFGISGEKLFF.

The V call is TRBV5-5, the J call TRBJ2-3; 8 bases agree with TRBD1. Germline CDR1 SGHKS, CDR2 YYEKEE (reference sequence). There are 14 residues in the CDR3. Unmatched junction bases numbered 8, after V lost 5 bases and J lost 6 bases. In DNA, the CDR3 is TGTGCCAGCAGTCCCGGACAGGGACGTGATACGCAGTATTTT. Amino acid sequence: CASSPGQGRDTQYF.

The rearrangement links TRBV7-2 to TRBJ1-5; D is unclear. V dropped 1 base and J dropped 1 base, with 8 bases sitting between them. The CDR3 has 15 amino acids. CDR1 and CDR2 (germline): SGHTA, FQGNSA. The CDR3 loop reads CASSLVGRSNQPQHF. The DNA of the CDR3 is TGTGCCAGCAGCTTAGTAGGCAGGAGCAATCAGCCCCAGCATTTT.

The rearrangement links TRBV7-9 to TRBJ1-5, with 8 bases aligning to TRBD1. The CDR3 is 16 residues long. The V gene end was trimmed by 4 bases and the J gene end by 2 bases; junction bases not matched to a gene: 7. The germline V gene has CDR1 SEHNR and CDR2 FQNEAQ (reference sequence). CDR3 nucleotide sequence: TGTGCCAGCAGCTCGGCAGGGGGCAAAGGCAATCAGCCCCAGCATTTT. Amino acids: CASSSAGGKGNQPQHF.

A single count supports this clone. V is TRBV19 and J is TRBJ1-2; 10 bases fit TRBD1. The trim removed 5 bases at V and 6 bases at J, leaving 3 bases unmatched. Germline CDR1 LNHDA, CDR2 SQIVND (reference sequence). The CDR3 spans 13 residues. CDR3 amino acids: CASSEGTGDGYTF. DNA for the CDR3: TGTGCCAGTAGTGAGGGGACAGGGGATGGCTACACCTTC.